The sample holds a few counts of the clone carrying this T cell receptor (beta chain). The antigen is undetermined. There were healthy Caucasian individuals from Russia, aged about 6 to 90, serving as donors. This specimen belongs to a study of blood T cells in healthy people across ages. A second roughly 7 to 11 cycle PCR used barcoded and J-beta primers. TCRdb called the 5' RACE reads again in MiXCR, with one record for every CDR3 protein. In the table there are 800,000 to 1,300,000 distinct CDR3 sequences, roughly a quarter of which are singletons. Study-wide points: Higher diversity, along with more naive CD4+ cells, distinguished long-lived donors from aged donors.

Trimming removed 2 bases from V and 6 bases from J, with 19 bases in between. CDR1 SGHDN and CDR2 FVKESK come from the germline V gene. The CDR3 has 16 amino acids. The data also belong to a second study, concerning T cells of mothers and their children. That paper adds: Unrelated pairs and related pairs have their TCR recombination output shaped similarly by thymic selection. Related mother-child pairs showed slightly, non-significantly higher overlap than unrelated pairs.

The chain is built from TRBV14 and TRBJ2-5; possible D gene TRBD1, 5 bases. This clonotype was sampled from a girl under 10 years old in good health. Source material: blood. CDR3 protein: CASSQRTPQGRQTQYF. The DNA for the CDR3 is TGTGCCAGCAGCCAAAGAACACCCCAGGGAAGACAGACCCAGTACTTC.